Listed here are 20 T cell receptor beta chains from one sample, sequenced in a study of identical twins. TCRdb called the 5' RACE reads again in MiXCR, with one record for every CDR3 protein. The table has 700,000 to 950,000 distinct CDR3 sequences, 9% to 15% seen once; the top ten hold around 1.5%. These sequences were also reported in another study, on yellow fever vaccine responses in identical twins.

Sequenced sample: PBMCs. These receptors all stem from a woman aged 18 to 35 in good health.

Comment on this clonotype: Because it lacks the conserved phenylalanine or tryptophan at the end, this CDR3 is likely a read error. V gene TRBV29-1 combines with J gene TRBJ1-2, with D unclear. Germline V gene sequence: CDR1 SQVTM, CDR2 ANQGSEA. The CDR3 runs to 17 residues. The ends were cut back, 2 bases at V and 5 bases at J, with 24 bases in the middle. The CDR3 spells CSVEIYLSSETLYGYTL. CDR3 sequence (DNA): TGCAGCGTTGAAATCTACCTGAGCAGTGAAACCCTTTATGGCTACACCCTC.

The rearrangement uses TRBV19 and TRBJ2-6; D is ambiguous. V lost 8 bases, J lost 0 bases, and 8 bases lay in between. Per germline, CDR1 LNHDA and CDR2 SQIVND (reference sequence). The CDR3 extends over 14 amino acids. CDR3 coding DNA: TGTGCCAGTTTCGCGGACTCTGGGGCCAACGTCCTGACTTTC. This codes for CASFADSGANVLTF.

This clonotype was seen a handful of times. CDR3 DNA sequence: TGTGCCAGCAGCTTAGGTCTTGGGGCTAGCGGGAATACAGATACGCAGTATTTT. It yields the protein CASSLGLGASGNTDTQYF. This rearrangement joins TRBV7-8 to TRBJ2-3; 9 bases agree with TRBD2. Germline values: CDR1 SGHVS, CDR2 FQNEAQ. This CDR3 comprises 18 residues. Germline trimming cut 1 base from V and 3 bases from J; bases unmatched to any gene: 11.

This clonotype occurred a few times. The chain employs TRBV5-5 and TRBJ2-1, with TRBD1 identical over 9 bases. The CDR3 consists of 15 residues. Looked up from germline, CDR1 is SGHKS and CDR2 is YYEKEE (reference sequence). Germline trimming cut 5 bases from V and 3 bases from J; bases unmatched to any gene: 6. CDR3 coding DNA: TGTGCCAGCAGTCCCGGGACAGGGTACTACAATGAGCAGTTCTTC. The encoded protein is CASSPGTGYYNEQFF.

This clonotype was found a few times. The chain links TRBV19 to TRBJ2-3; possible D gene TRBD1, 5 bases. Germline-derived CDR1 and CDR2 are LNHDA and SQIVND (reference sequence). Trimming shortened V by 3 bases and J by 4 bases, and 20 bases separated the two germline ends. The CDR3 sequence is 17 residues long. CDR3 sequence reads: CASSIGEISGFPDTQYF. The DNA of the CDR3 is TGTGCCAGTAGTATTGGCGAGATCTCAGGGTTTCCAGATACGCAGTATTTT.

This clonotype was counted only a few times. The chain couples TRBV6-1 to TRBJ2-1; TRBD1 aligns across 10 bases. After removal of 1 base from V and 1 base from J, the junction contained 4 bases not matched to a gene. CDR3 length equals 17 residues. The germline V gene encodes CDR1 MNHNS and CDR2 SASEGT. CDR3 sequence reads: CASSEEVGQGSYNEQFF. CDR3 DNA sequence: TGTGCCAGCAGTGAAGAGGTGGGACAGGGGTCCTACAATGAGCAGTTCTTC.

This clonotype appeared a few times. The chain uses TRBV9 and TRBJ2-7; TRBD1 agrees at 11 bases. The CDR3 is 15 amino acids. Germline CDR1 is SGDLS and CDR2 is YYNGEE. V trimming: 4 bases; J trimming: 6 bases; junction bases outside the gene matches: 9. The CDR3 nucleotides are TGTGCCAGCAGCCCAGGGACAGGGGGTTTTCCCGAGCAGTACTTC. As protein: CASSPGTGGFPEQYF.

This clonotype appeared a few times. The chain links TRBV20-1 to TRBJ2-3, with TRBD1 matching over 8 bases. Germline V gene data show CDR1 as DFQATT and CDR2 as SNEGSKA (reference sequence). J lost 3 bases, V lost 6 bases, and 14 bases had no gene match. This CDR3 contains 16 residues. CDR3 amino acids: CSANRGVFGVTDTQYF. The CDR3 DNA reads as TGCAGTGCAAACAGGGGGGTGTTCGGAGTGACAGATACGCAGTATTTT.

The chain couples TRBV19 to TRBJ1-1; no definite D call. V was clipped by 3 bases and J by 1 base, with 6 bases between them. The CDR3 extends over 13 amino acids. CDR1 LNHDA and CDR2 SQIVND come from the germline V gene (reference sequence). For the CDR3, the DNA is TGTGCCAGTAGTATCATTCCGAACACTGAAGCTTTCTTT. Amino acids: CASSIIPNTEAFF.

The rearrangement joins TRBV4-1 to TRBJ2-1, with no clear D. CDR3 length: 18 residues. The V gene lost 0 bases and the J gene lost 8 bases, with 23 bases spanning the gap. Germline-derived CDR1 and CDR2 are MGHRA and YSYEKL. The CDR3 DNA reads TGCGCCAGCAGCCAAGATGCCGCCCTTCGGAATTCCATAGATGAGCAGTTCTTC. It codes for CASSQDAALRNSIDEQFF.

This clonotype was seen at least ten times. The V call is TRBV7-9, the J call TRBJ1-6, with D uncertain. The CDR3 covers 14 residues. Germline CDR1 SEHNR, CDR2 FQNEAQ (reference sequence). Trimming left V 1 base short and J 8 bases short, with 9 bases between. CDR3 sequence (DNA): TGTGCCAGCAGCTTAGGGTATTCGGATTCACCCCTCCACTTT. Protein sequence: CASSLGYSDSPLHF.

This chain links TRBV9 with TRBJ1-1; possible D gene TRBD1, 5 bases. The CDR3 has 15 amino acids. Trimming shortened V by 0 bases and J by 5 bases, and 14 bases separated the two germline ends. Germline values: CDR1 SGDLS, CDR2 YYNGEE. The CDR3 reads CASSVGPGGGTEAFF. The CDR3 nucleotides read TGTGCCAGCAGCGTAGGCCCGGGCGGGGGGACTGAAGCTTTCTTT.

The genes are TRBV9 and TRBJ2-7; weak D call: TRBD1 (6 bases). Germline CDR1 SGDLS, CDR2 YYNGEE. The CDR3 consists of 14 residues. Trimming removed 4 bases from V and 2 bases from J, with 13 bases in between. CDR3 in amino acids: CASSPTGTTYEQYF. The CDR3 region has the DNA TGTGCCAGCAGCCCGACCGGGACAACCTACGAGCAGTACTTC.

This chain uses TRBV6-1 with TRBJ2-7; the match to TRBD2 covers 12 bases. This CDR3 contains 15 residues. Germline loops: CDR1 MNHNS, CDR2 SASEGT. Trimming removed 4 bases from V and 6 bases from J; junction bases left unmatched: 7. CDR3 sequence reads: CASSGSGTSGLEQYF. The CDR3 region has the DNA TGTGCCAGCAGTGGGTCCGGGACTAGCGGGCTCGAGCAGTACTTC.

This clonotype has only a few counts. The chain joins TRBV4-1 to TRBJ1-1, with TRBD1 as a possible D gene (5 bases). From germline, CDR1 is MGHRA and CDR2 YSYEKL. V was cut by 4 bases and J by 10 bases, with 13 bases left in between. The CDR3 sequence is 12 residues long. CDR3 in amino acids: CASSPGGERAFF. CDR3 bases: TGCGCCAGCAGCCCCGGGGGGGAACGAGCTTTCTTT.

J is TRBJ2-1 and V is TRBV15; D may be TRBD2 (6 bases). The V end lost 4 bases, the J end lost 10 bases, and 17 bases lay between the germline ends. CDR3 size: 14 residues. Per the germline V gene, CDR1 is LNHNV and CDR2 is YYDKDF (reference sequence). DNA for the CDR3: TGTGCCACCAGCACGGGACTCCTGTCCGCAGAGCAGTTCTTC. Protein product: CATSTGLLSAEQFF.

This clonotype appeared many times. The chain links TRBV20-1 to TRBJ2-3; D not certain. The V and J ends lost 1 base and 5 bases respectively, with 16 bases between them. The V gene's germline CDR1 is DFQATT and CDR2 SNEGSKA (reference sequence). CDR3 length: 15 residues. CDR3 sequence: CSARVMGWMQDTQYF. The CDR3 DNA is TGCAGTGCTAGAGTCATGGGTTGGATGCAAGATACGCAGTATTTT.

This clonotype was observed a handful of times. The chain uses TRBV15 and TRBJ2-7; no clear D gene. CDR1 is LNHNV and CDR2 is YYDKDF in the germline V gene (reference sequence). Trimming removed 3 bases at V and 4 bases at J, with 7 bases between. The length of the CDR3 is 12 residues. CDR3 DNA sequence: TGTGCCACCAGCAGGGTAGCTTACGAGCAGTACGTC. This gives the protein CATSRVAYEQYV.

The V and J genes are TRBV2 and TRBJ1-6; possibly TRBD1 for D (6 bases). This CDR3 is built from 13 residues. CDR1 and CDR2 from the germline V gene are SNHLY and FYNNEI. The ends were cut back, 7 bases at V and 9 bases at J, with 13 bases in the middle. CDR3 DNA sequence: TGTGCCAGCACGGGGCAGGGGTCTTCACCCCTCCACTTT. It codes for CASTGQGSSPLHF.

The chain employs TRBV28 and TRBJ2-3, with 15 bases matching TRBD2. CDR3 length equals 16 residues. Germline lookup yields CDR1 MDHEN and CDR2 SYDVKM. With V trimmed by 4 bases and J by 4 bases, 3 bases remained unmatched. The CDR3, as DNA: TGTGCCAGCAGTTGGACTAGCGGGAGGGGGGCAGATACGCAGTATTTT. Protein sequence: CASSWTSGRGADTQYF.